This T cell receptor beta chain was documented in a study of blood T cell repertoires in COVID-19. Study context: The United States, Italy and Spain supplied acute and convalescent COVID-19 samples. T cells, B-cell-depleted T cells, or PBMCs supplied cDNA or gDNA.

V shed 5 bases and J 0 bases; nucleotides not matched to a gene: 10. The CDR3 is made up of 17 amino acids. Germline CDR1 and CDR2: SGHAT and FQNNGV. Authors' methods: Quantification of nucleated cells was approximated via reference gene primer amplification. The table came from immunoSEQ multiplex PCR; TCRdb's copy has only in-frame clones and leaves some out. D and trimming come from the DNA, and the V and J calls and clone size come from that table. The profile covers approximately 240,000 clones, with 82% appearing a single time and 4.5% to 6% taken by the ten largest. The TCR sequence derives from a woman older than 75 with active or convalescent COVID-19. The V call is TRBV11-2, the J call TRBJ2-7; 10 bases agree with TRBD2. The sample comprised peripheral blood. The CDR3 spells CASSLPVVAGGSYEQYF. The CDR3 DNA sequence: TGTGCCAGCAGCCTCCCCGTCGTAGCGGGAGGCTCCTACGAGCAGTACTTC.